The next 27 T cell receptor beta chains were all read from a single sample in a study of CD8 T cells in ankylosing spondylitis (TCRdb year 2017). Preparation of the library involved 5' RACE. The sequencer listed for this sample is Illumina HiSeq 2500. In-frame beta chains were kept once TCRdb had trimmed the public reads at Q25 with fastp and called clones with MiXCR. Each entry is one CDR3 protein sequence, shown with its most common DNA and genes. For this sample the table gives 380,000 or so distinct CDR3 sequences, of which approximately 22% were detected only once. The ten largest clones represent 13% of the sample. The sequencing input was blood, either unsorted or a sorted T cell fraction (not recorded which). Receptors were obtained from a male donor with ankylosing spondylitis or in good health (not recorded which).

This clonotype was seen ten or more times. The rearrangement links TRBV15 to TRBJ2-2; 10 bases are a match to TRBD2. Losses at the gene ends were 0 bases for V and 8 bases for J; bases not matched to a gene: 9. This CDR3 is built from 17 residues. Germline CDR1 LNHNV, CDR2 YYDKDF (reference sequence). The CDR3 bases are TGTGCCACCAGCAGAGATATCCTAGCGGGAGAAGGAGGGGAGCTGTTTTTT. It codes for CATSRDILAGEGGELFF.

V gene TRBV2 combines with J gene TRBJ2-2, with TRBD1 matching over 9 bases. The CDR3 is 15 amino acids. The germline CDR1 and CDR2 sequences are SNHLY and FYNNEI. Trimming removed 6 bases from V and 10 bases from J; junction bases left unmatched: 12. The CDR3 protein is CASSHGQGLGPELFF. The CDR3 DNA follows: TGTGCCAGCAGCCACGGACAGGGGCTGGGACCGGAGCTGTTTTTT.

V usage is TRBV29-1 and J usage is TRBJ2-7; TRBD1 agrees at 7 bases. The CDR3 is made up of 14 amino acids. CDR1 is SQVTM, CDR2 ANQGSEA, per germline. Unmatched junction bases numbered 9, after V lost 1 base and J lost 6 bases. In DNA form, the CDR3 reads TGCAGCGTTGAAGTGGGGGACAGTAGGGGCGAGCAGTACTTC. It translates to CSVEVGDSRGEQYF.

This clonotype has a single count. The chain links TRBV28 to TRBJ2-1; D uncertain. The CDR3 loop spans 16 amino acids. The V gene's germline CDR1 is MDHEN and CDR2 SYDVKM. V lost 7 bases, J lost 5 bases, and 21 bases lay in between. CDR3 amino acids: CASIAPIGPGDNEQFF. CDR3 in DNA: TGTGCCAGCATTGCACCCATTGGACCGGGCGACAATGAGCAGTTCTTC.

This clonotype showed up just once. The J gene is TRBJ2-1, the V gene TRBV6-1, with D possibly matching TRBD1 (5 bases). Germline CDR1 MNHNS, CDR2 SASEGT. The germline V and J ends were trimmed by 6 bases and 3 bases, with 15 bases remaining between them. The CDR3 is 15 amino acids. The CDR3: CASRETATYYNEQFF. CDR3 DNA sequence: TGTGCCAGCAGGGAGACAGCCACTTACTACAATGAGCAGTTCTTC.

This chain uses TRBV6-1 with TRBJ2-3; either TRBD1 or TRBD2 may fit D (5 bases each). Germline assignment: CDR1 MNHNS and CDR2 SASEGT. The CDR3 extends over 14 amino acids. V was pared by 6 bases and J by 4 bases, with 14 bases between. The CDR3 loop is CASRRGWDADTQYF. Here the CDR3 DNA reads TGTGCCAGCAGGAGGGGTTGGGACGCAGATACGCAGTATTTT.

The chain combines TRBV10-2 with TRBJ2-2, with 7 positions matching TRBD2. The CDR3 sequence is 14 residues long. J gave up 3 bases and V 5 bases, and 3 bases lay outside the gene matches. Germline assignment: CDR1 WSHSY and CDR2 SAAADI. CDR3 DNA: TGCGCCAGCAGTTGGGGGGGTCACACCGGGGAGCTGTTTTTT. Translated, it gives CASSWGGHTGELFF.

The chain combines TRBV6-4 with TRBJ2-4; 8 bases align to TRBD2. Germline values: CDR1 MRHNA, CDR2 SNTAGT. The CDR3 is 17 residues long. Trimming removed 6 bases from V and 0 bases from J; junction bases left unmatched: 10. This CDR3 is CASRLGGDLGAKNIQYF. CDR3 in DNA: TGTGCCAGCAGACTCGGGGGGGACCTAGGAGCCAAAAACATTCAGTACTTC.

This rearrangement joins TRBV6-1 to TRBJ2-3; 10 bases align to TRBD2. Germline assignment: CDR1 MNHNS and CDR2 SASEGT. With 5 bases clipped from V and 5 bases from J, the junction kept 10 bases outside the gene matches. The CDR3 is made up of 16 amino acids. The CDR3: CASSRLAGGMEDTQYF. CDR3 nucleotides: TGTGCCAGCAGTCGGTTAGCGGGGGGAATGGAAGATACGCAGTATTTT.

The chain has TRBV12-3 or TRBV12-4 and TRBJ2-2, with TRBD1 matching 9 bases. The CDR3 sequence is 18 residues long. With 6 bases clipped from V and 3 bases from J, the junction kept 14 bases outside the gene matches. CDR3 region: CASRPAPGQGRDTGELFF. In nucleotides, the CDR3 is TGTGCCAGCAGACCCGCACCGGGACAGGGACGAGACACCGGGGAGCTGTTTTTT.

This clonotype was counted a few times. The chain has TRBV6-5 and TRBJ1-1, with a possible D match to TRBD1 (6 bases). Germline lookup yields CDR1 MNHEY and CDR2 SVGAGI. This CDR3 contains 13 residues. Trimming removed 0 bases from V and 10 bases from J, with 12 bases in between. In DNA, the CDR3 is TGTGCCAGCAGTTACTCGAATATCAGGGGAGCTTTCTTT. This gives the protein CASSYSNIRGAFF.

There are a few counts of this clonotype. In DNA, the CDR3 is TGTGCCAGCAGTTTATATATACCCCGGGGCGAGTACAATGAGCAGTTCTTC. Translated, it gives CASSLYIPRGEYNEQFF. The V and J genes are TRBV27 and TRBJ2-1; TRBD1 or TRBD2 may be the D gene (5 bases each). The germline V and J ends were trimmed by 1 base and 4 bases, with 17 bases remaining between them. The CDR3 covers 17 residues. Germline V gives CDR1 MNHEY, CDR2 SMNVEV (reference sequence).

This clonotype was seen a handful of times. V usage is TRBV9 and J usage is TRBJ2-3, with 8 bases lining up with TRBD2. The germline V gene has CDR1 SGDLS and CDR2 YYNGEE. The CDR3 spans 12 residues. The CDR3 DNA reads as TGTGCGAGCGGGGGAACCACAGATACGCAGTATTTT. It is translated as CASGGTTDTQYF. The full variable domain, rest sourced from reference TRBV9 and TRBJ2-3, is DSGVTQTPKHLITATGQRVTLRCSPRSGDLSVYWYQQSLDQGLQFLIQYYNGEERAKGNILERFSAQQFPDLHSELNLSSLELGDSALYFCASGGTTDTQYFGPGTRLTVL.

This clonotype was seen only a few times. V and J are TRBV7-6 and TRBJ2-3; maybe TRBD1 (6 bases). The CDR3 has 15 amino acids. V was shortened by 8 bases and J by 6 bases, with 21 bases between the two germline ends. Looked up from germline, CDR1 is SGHVS and CDR2 is FNYEAQ. CDR3 sequence (DNA): TGTGCCAGCGCCCCGGGACACAACCCGGTGGATACGCAGTATTTT. This gives the protein CASAPGHNPVDTQYF.

The CDR3 bases are TGTGCCAGCAGTTTATGGGAAGGGTATGACACTGAAGCTTTCTTT. Protein: CASSLWEGYDTEAFF. The chain has TRBV12-3 or TRBV12-4 and TRBJ1-1; no clear D. Trimming removed 2 bases at V and 3 bases at J, with 13 bases between. The CDR3 consists of 15 residues.

The chain uses TRBV10-3 and TRBJ2-7, with 9 bases fitting TRBD2. Trimming at V came to 6 bases and at J to 0 bases, leaving 6 bases not matched to a gene. The CDR3 length is 15 residues. The germline CDR1 and CDR2 sequences are ENHRY and SYGVKD. The CDR3 reads CAIRLAGEHSYEQYF. The CDR3 bases are TGTGCCATCAGGTTAGCGGGGGAACACTCCTACGAGCAGTACTTC.

The rearrangement links TRBV2 to TRBJ1-3, with D unclear. V was clipped by 5 bases and J by 1 base, with 9 bases between them. The CDR3 length is 14 residues. Germline V gene data show CDR1 as SNHLY and CDR2 as FYNNEI. As DNA, the CDR3 is TGTGCCAGCAGTTCAAGTTATTCTGGAAACACCATATATTTT. It yields the protein CASSSSYSGNTIYF.

A few counts support this clonotype. J is TRBJ1-4 and V is TRBV4-2, with 9 bases identical to TRBD1. Germline V gives CDR1 LGHNA, CDR2 YNFKEQ. V was pared by 4 bases and J by 3 bases, with 6 bases of the junction left unmatched. This CDR3 comprises 16 residues. CDR3 sequence reads: CASSPLWTGANEKLFF. The CDR3 DNA is TGTGCCAGCAGCCCCCTCTGGACAGGGGCTAATGAAAAACTGTTTTTT.

This clonotype occurred many times. This chain joins TRBV2 and TRBJ2-1; D is unclear. The CDR3 runs to 11 residues. The germline gives CDR1 SNHLY, CDR2 FYNNEI. Trimming removed 6 bases at V and 8 bases at J, with 8 bases between. The CDR3 DNA reads TGTGCCAGCAGCCCCGGGCATGAGCAGTTCTTC. It encodes CASSPGHEQFF.

The chain uses TRBV4-1 and TRBJ2-5; 10 nucleotides align to TRBD1. CDR3 size: 19 residues. The germline V gene encodes CDR1 MGHRA and CDR2 YSYEKL. J gave up 5 bases and V 0 bases, and 15 bases lay outside the gene matches. The CDR3 region is CASSQDLWGTGATQETQYF. CDR3 coding DNA: TGCGCCAGCAGCCAAGATCTCTGGGGGACAGGGGCAACTCAGGAGACCCAGTACTTC.

The chain uses TRBV12-3 or TRBV12-4 and TRBJ1-2, with D unresolved. The CDR3 extends over 12 amino acids. V lost 1 base, J lost 8 bases, and 8 bases lay in between. Here the CDR3 reads CASSLGGFGYTF. Written as DNA, the CDR3 is TGTGCCAGCAGTTTAGGCGGGTTCGGCTACACCTTC.

The chain's CDR3 is CASSQEREQGSGNTIYF. The DNA for the CDR3 is TGTGCCAGCAGCCAAGAAAGAGAACAGGGCTCTGGAAACACCATATATTTT. This chain uses TRBV4-2 with TRBJ1-3, with D possibly matching TRBD1 (6 bases). CDR1 LGHNA and CDR2 YNFKEQ come from the germline V gene. This CDR3 is 17 amino acids long. The V end lost 0 bases, the J end lost 0 bases, and 12 bases lay between the germline ends.

This clonotype was seen only a few times. The chain uses TRBV7-9 and TRBJ2-7, with no clear D. Germline V gene lookup returns CDR1 SEHNR and CDR2 FQNEAQ (reference sequence). The V end was cut by 1 base, the J end by 0 bases, with 7 bases between. The CDR3 has 14 amino acids. The CDR3 sequence: CASSLGVPSYEQYF. In nucleotides, the CDR3 is TGTGCCAGCAGCTTAGGAGTGCCCTCCTACGAGCAGTACTTC.

J is TRBJ2-1 and V is TRBV10-3; 12 bases map to TRBD2. Germline assignment: CDR1 ENHRY and CDR2 SYGVKD. The CDR3 contains 18 residues. Germline trimming cut 5 bases from V and 7 bases from J; bases unmatched to any gene: 15. CDR3 region: CAISSTGEASGGANEQFF. The CDR3, as DNA: TGTGCCATCAGTTCCACTGGAGAGGCTAGCGGGGGGGCGAATGAGCAGTTCTTC.

This clonotype was counted only a few times. The chain carries TRBV20-1 and TRBJ1-2; a possible D gene is TRBD1 (6 bases). The CDR3 spans 14 residues. Trimming stripped 2 bases from V and 0 bases from J, with 10 bases between. Germline CDR1 and CDR2: DFQATT and SNEGSKA (reference sequence). CDR3 sequence: CSARSRGPNYGYTF. The DNA for the CDR3 is TGCAGTGCTAGATCCAGGGGCCCTAACTATGGCTACACCTTC.

V gene TRBV9 combines with J gene TRBJ2-3, with D perhaps TRBD1 or TRBD2 (5 bases each). CDR1 SGDLS and CDR2 YYNGEE come from the germline V gene. The CDR3 totals 16 residues. Trimming left V 0 bases short and J 2 bases short, with 13 bases between. CDR3 nucleotide sequence: TGTGCCAGCAGCGTAGAGGCAGGGACGTACACAGATACGCAGTATTTT. This codes for CASSVEAGTYTDTQYF. The full variable domain, rest sourced from reference TRBV9 and TRBJ2-3, is DSGVTQTPKHLITATGQRVTLRCSPRSGDLSVYWYQQSLDQGLQFLIQYYNGEERAKGNILERFSAQQFPDLHSELNLSSLELGDSALYFCASSVEAGTYTDTQYFGPGTRLTVL.

This clonotype came up a few times. This chain joins TRBV5-5 and TRBJ2-1, with D unclear. Trimming stripped 3 bases from V and 6 bases from J, with 13 bases between. The CDR3 totals 14 residues. Germline V lookup: CDR1 SGHKS, CDR2 YYEKEE (reference sequence). CDR3 residues: CASSYGPTLNEQFF. CDR3 DNA sequence: TGTGCCAGCAGCTACGGCCCCACGCTCAATGAGCAGTTCTTC.